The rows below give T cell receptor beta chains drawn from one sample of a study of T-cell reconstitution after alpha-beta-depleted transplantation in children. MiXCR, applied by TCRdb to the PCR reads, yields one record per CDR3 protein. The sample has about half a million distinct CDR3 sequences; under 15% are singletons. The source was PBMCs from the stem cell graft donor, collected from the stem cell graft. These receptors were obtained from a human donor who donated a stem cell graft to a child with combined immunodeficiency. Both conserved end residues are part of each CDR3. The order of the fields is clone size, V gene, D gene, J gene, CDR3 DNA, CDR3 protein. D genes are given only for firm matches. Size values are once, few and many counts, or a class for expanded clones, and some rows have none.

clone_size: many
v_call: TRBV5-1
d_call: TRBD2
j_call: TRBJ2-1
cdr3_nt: TGCGCCAGCAGCTTGCAGGGTACAGCGGGGATCGATGAGCAGTTCTTC
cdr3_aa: CASSLQGTAGIDEQFF

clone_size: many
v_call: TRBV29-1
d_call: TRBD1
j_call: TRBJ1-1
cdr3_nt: TGCAGCGTTACCGACAGGGTGGCTGAAGCTTTCTTT
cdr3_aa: CSVTDRVAEAFF

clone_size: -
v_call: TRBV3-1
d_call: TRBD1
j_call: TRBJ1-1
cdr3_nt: TGTGCCAGCAGCCAAAGGGCCTCGGACAGGGGGGCCTTCTTT
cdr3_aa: CASSQRASDRGAFF

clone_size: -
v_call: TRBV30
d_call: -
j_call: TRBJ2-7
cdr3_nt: TGTGCCTGGACCAACAGGTTAACCTACGAGCAGTACTTC
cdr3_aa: CAWTNRLTYEQYF

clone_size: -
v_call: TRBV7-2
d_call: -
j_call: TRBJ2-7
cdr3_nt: TGTGCCAGCAGCCCCGGGCCGGAATACGAGCAGTACTTC
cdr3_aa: CASSPGPEYEQYF

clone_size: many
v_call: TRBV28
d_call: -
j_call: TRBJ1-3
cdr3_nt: TGTGCCAGCGGCCGGGCTCCGACCATATATTTT
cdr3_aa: CASGRAPTIYF

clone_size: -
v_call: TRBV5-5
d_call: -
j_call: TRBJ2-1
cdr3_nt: TGTGCCAGCAGCCACCATGGTTGGGGTAGCTCCTACAATGAGCAGTTCTTC
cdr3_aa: CASSHHGWGSSYNEQFF

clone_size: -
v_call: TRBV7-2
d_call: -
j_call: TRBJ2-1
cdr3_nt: TGTGCCAGCAGCCAATATCCTGATGTCCAGGGCTATGAGCAGTTCTTC
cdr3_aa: CASSQYPDVQGYEQFF

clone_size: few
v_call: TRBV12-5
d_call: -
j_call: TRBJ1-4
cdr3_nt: TGTGCTAGTGCCCCAATGAGGGGTGCAGAAAAACTGTTTTTT
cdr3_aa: CASAPMRGAEKLFF

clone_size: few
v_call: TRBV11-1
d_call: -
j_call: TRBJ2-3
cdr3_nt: TGTGCCAGCAGCTTAACCCCGGGAGCGGGACAAGATACGCAGTATTTT
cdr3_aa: CASSLTPGAGQDTQYF

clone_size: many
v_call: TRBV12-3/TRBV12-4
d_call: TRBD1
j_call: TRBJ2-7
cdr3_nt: TGTGCCAGCAATTTAAACCGGGACAGGGTGCCGTACTTC
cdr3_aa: CASNLNRDRVPYF

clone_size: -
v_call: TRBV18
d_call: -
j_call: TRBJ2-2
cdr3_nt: TGTGCCAGCTCGACCGTGGGAGCCCCCGGGGAGCTGTTTTTT
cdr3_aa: CASSTVGAPGELFF

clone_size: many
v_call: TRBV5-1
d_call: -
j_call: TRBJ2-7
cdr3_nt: TGCGCCAGCAGCGAAAAACAGGTTCCCTACGAGCAGTACTTC
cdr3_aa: CASSEKQVPYEQYF

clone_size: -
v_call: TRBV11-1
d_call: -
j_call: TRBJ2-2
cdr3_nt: TGTGCCAGCAGCTTAGCGGTGTCAGGGGCCGGGGAGCTGTTTTTT
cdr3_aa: CASSLAVSGAGELFF

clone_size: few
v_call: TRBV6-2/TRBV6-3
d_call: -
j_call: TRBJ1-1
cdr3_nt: TGTGCCAGCAGTTACGGGGGGGCGAGCACTGAAGCTTTCTTT
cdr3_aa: CASSYGGASTEAFF

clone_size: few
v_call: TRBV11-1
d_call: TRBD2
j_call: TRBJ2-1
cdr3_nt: TGTGCCAGCAGCTTATCCACCCTAGCGGGGGGTGATTCGGGCAATGAGCAGTTCTTC
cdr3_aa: CASSLSTLAGGDSGNEQFF

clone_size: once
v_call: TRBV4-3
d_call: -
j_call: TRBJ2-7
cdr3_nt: TGCGCCAGCAGCCAAGACGGCCCGATTTCCTACGAGCAGTACTTC
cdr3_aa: CASSQDGPISYEQYF